The 12 T cell receptor beta chains given below trace back to one sample, sequenced in a study of cytomegalovirus exposure and HLA in healthy donors. Vbeta (60) and Jbeta (13) primers were used in the PCR. Method: immunoSEQ multiplex PCR; TCRdb's copy keeps in-frame clones and lacks some. The sample has more than 80,000 clones; 60% to 65% are singletons. The sample was PBMCs. The receptor set was obtained from a human donor in good health.

This rearrangement joins TRBV5-1 to TRBJ1-3, with D perhaps TRBD1 (5 bases). Trimming removed 4 bases from V and 8 bases from J, with 16 bases in between. Germline assignment: CDR1 SGHRS and CDR2 YFSETQ. The CDR3 length is 14 residues. The CDR3 is CASSPRQGRDTIYF. The CDR3 nucleotides are TGCGCCAGCAGCCCCAGGCAGGGTAGGGACACCATATATTTT.

As DNA, the CDR3 is TGTGCCAGCAGCTTTGGTCTCCAGGGGGAAAAACTGTTTTTT. It specifies CASSFGLQGEKLFF. This chain uses TRBV5-6 with TRBJ1-4, with D possibly matching TRBD1 (6 bases). The CDR3 loop spans 14 amino acids. CDR1 is SGHDT and CDR2 is YYEEEE in the germline V gene. V was clipped by 2 bases and J by 8 bases, with 13 bases between them. The entire variable domain, with the rest obtained from reference TRBV5-6 and TRBJ1-4, is as follows: DAGVTQSPTHLIKTRGQQVTLRCSPKSGHDTVSWYQQALGQGPQFIFQYYEEEERQRGNFPDRFSGHQFPNYSSELNVNALLLGDSALYLCASSFGLQGEKLFFGSGTQLSVL.

This clone occurred a few times. The rearrangement uses TRBV7-9 and TRBJ1-2; D not certain. The CDR3 length is 14 residues. With 5 bases removed from V and 2 bases from J, the gap between germline ends came to 12 bases. The germline V gene encodes CDR1 SEHNR and CDR2 FQNEAQ (reference sequence). The CDR3 protein is CASSLAFPNYGYTF. The CDR3 nucleotides read TGTGCCAGCAGCCTGGCCTTCCCAAACTATGGCTACACCTTC.

This clone has a handful of counts. The rearrangement links TRBV15 to TRBJ1-5; D gene unclear. The germline V gene has CDR1 LNHNV and CDR2 YYDKDF (reference sequence). CDR3 length: 17 amino acids. V gave up 0 bases and J gave up 4 bases, with 16 bases separating them. CDR3 DNA sequence: TGTGCCACCAGCAGAGATGTCAAGACTTGGCGTAATCAGCCCCAGCATTTT. It translates to CATSRDVKTWRNQPQHF. Using reference TRBV15 and TRBJ1-5 for the parts outside the CDR3, the full variable domain is DAMVIQNPRYQVTQFGKPVTLSCSQTLNHNVMYWYQQKSSQAPKLLFHYYDKDFNNEADTPDNFQSRRPNTSFCFLDIRSPGLGDTAMYLCATSRDVKTWRNQPQHFGDGTRLSIL.

The genes are TRBV9 and TRBJ1-2, with TRBD1 matching 9 bases. Germline CDR1 reads SGDLS; CDR2 reads YYNGEE. The CDR3 is 13 amino acids. Germline trimming cut 3 bases from V and 7 bases from J; bases unmatched to any gene: 4. This CDR3 is CASSEGTGTGYTF. The CDR3 coding sequence is TGTGCCAGCAGCGAGGGGACAGGGACTGGCTACACCTTC. Full variable domain (outside the CDR3, taken from reference TRBV9 and TRBJ1-2): DSGVTQTPKHLITATGQRVTLRCSPRSGDLSVYWYQQSLDQGLQFLIQYYNGEERAKGNILERFSAQQFPDLHSELNLSSLELGDSALYFCASSEGTGTGYTFGSGTRLTVV.

The CDR3 loop reads CASTLTGGVNTEAFF. DNA for the CDR3: TGTGCCAGCACCCTGACAGGGGGCGTGAACACTGAAGCTTTCTTT. J is TRBJ1-1 and V is TRBV6-1, with TRBD1 identical over 10 bases. Germline values: CDR1 MNHNS, CDR2 SASEGT. The V segment lost 7 bases and the J segment 0 bases; nucleotides outside the gene matches: 5. The CDR3 extends over 15 amino acids.

The V and J genes are TRBV12-5 and TRBJ2-3; D gene ambiguous. The V gene's germline CDR1 is LGHNT and CDR2 FRNRAP. The V gene lost 6 bases and the J gene lost 2 bases, with 3 bases spanning the gap. CDR3 length: 11 residues. The CDR3 bases are TGTGCTAGTGGCTTCACAGATACGCAGTATTTT. This translates into CASGFTDTQYF.

The rearrangement joins TRBV7-9 to TRBJ2-5; 9 nucleotides line up with TRBD1. Germline CDR1 SEHNR, CDR2 FQNEAQ (reference sequence). V shed 3 bases and J 3 bases; nucleotides not matched to a gene: 2. The CDR3 is 14 residues long. DNA of the CDR3: TGTGCCAGCAGCTTGGGACAGGGCAAAGAGACCCAGTACTTC. It translates to CASSLGQGKETQYF. Supplemented by reference TRBV7-9 and TRBJ2-5, the full variable domain reads DTGVSQNPRHKITKRGQNVTFRCDPISEHNRLYWYRQTLGQGPEFLTYFQNEAQLEKSRLLSDRFSAERPKGSFSTLEIQRTEQGDSAMYLCASSLGQGKETQYFGPGTRLLVL.

The V and J genes are TRBV20-1 and TRBJ1-2; D perhaps matches TRBD1 (5 bases). The germline V gene has CDR1 DFQATT and CDR2 SNEGSKA (reference sequence). This CDR3 has 11 residues. The V and J ends lost 6 bases and 5 bases respectively, with 10 bases between them. The CDR3 DNA is TGCAGTGCCGGGACTTCGTATGGCTACACCTTC. It codes for CSAGTSYGYTF.

This clone came up once. The V call is TRBV7-9, the J call TRBJ2-7; the D is unclear. The germline V gene has CDR1 SEHNR and CDR2 FQNEAQ (reference sequence). The CDR3 contains 12 residues. The ends were cut back, 5 bases at V and 3 bases at J, with 8 bases in the middle. CDR3 loop: CASSAKNYEQYF. The DNA of the CDR3 is TGTGCCAGCAGCGCTAAAAACTACGAGCAGTACTTC.

The chain carries TRBV23-1 and TRBJ1-4; D is ambiguous. TRBV23-1 is recorded as an ORF, its role being uncertain. This CDR3 contains 13 residues. V dropped 2 bases and J dropped 4 bases, with 5 bases sitting between them. The CDR3: CASSQGLNEKLFF. CDR3 DNA sequence: TGCGCCAGCAGTCAAGGACTTAATGAAAAACTGTTTTTT.

The genes are TRBV5-1 and TRBJ2-3, with TRBD1 as a possible D gene (6 bases). Germline loops: CDR1 SGHRS, CDR2 YFSETQ. This CDR3 spans 13 amino acids. Between the trimmed V and J ends, which lost 7 bases and 3 bases, there was a span of 12 bases. CDR3 sequence reads: CASSDSMTDTQYF. CDR3 bases: TGCGCCAGCTCGGACAGTATGACAGATACGCAGTATTTT.